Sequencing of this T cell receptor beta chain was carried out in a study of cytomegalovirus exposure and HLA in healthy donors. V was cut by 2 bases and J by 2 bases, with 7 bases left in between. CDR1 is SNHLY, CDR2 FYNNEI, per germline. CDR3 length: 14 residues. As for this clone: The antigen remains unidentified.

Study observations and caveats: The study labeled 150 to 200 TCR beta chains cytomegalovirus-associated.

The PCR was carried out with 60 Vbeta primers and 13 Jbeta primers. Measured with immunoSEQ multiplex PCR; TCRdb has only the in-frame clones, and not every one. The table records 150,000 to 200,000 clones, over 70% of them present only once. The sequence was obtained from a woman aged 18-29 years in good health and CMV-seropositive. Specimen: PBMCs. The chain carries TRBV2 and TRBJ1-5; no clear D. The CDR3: CASSETSGNQPQHF. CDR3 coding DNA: TGTGCCAGCAGTGAAACGAGTGGCAATCAGCCCCAGCATTTT.